This paragraph reports one TCR beta chain. The sample belongs to a study of blood T cell repertoires in COVID-19. For the study at large: Spain, Italy and the United States supplied samples that represented acute and convalescent COVID-19.

Germline values: CDR1 SNHLY, CDR2 FYNNEI. CDR3 size: 14 residues. The V end was cut by 6 bases, the J end by 1 base, with 10 bases between. Authors' methods: How many nucleated cells were present was estimated from reference gene primer amplification. Libraries were prepared by immunoSEQ multiplex PCR; TCRdb keeps only in-frame clonotypes and omits some of them. V and J calls and clone size come straight from that table; D and trimming were deduced from the DNA. The data contain around 240,000 clones, more than 70% of them seen just once; the ten biggest clones take up around 1.9%. Across 20 to 25 US areas, participants ranged in age from about 18 to 90 years. Resolution of symptoms, clearance, or two negative PCRs was present in recovered Cohort 3 donors.

The sample consisted of PBMCs or T cells enriched from blood (not recorded which). V usage is TRBV2 and J usage is TRBJ1-5; possible D gene TRBD1, 6 bases. The receptor comes from a woman in her 50s who had recovered from COVID-19. CDR3 region: CASRSGQSNQPQHF. The DNA for the CDR3 is TGTGCCAGCAGGTCAGGACAGAGCAATCAGCCCCAGCATTTT.